This TCR beta chain was found in a study of blood T cells in healthy people across ages. Background on the study: Per two T cells, template switching captured roughly one barcoded beta molecule.

This clonotype was seen many times. What it binds is unknown. This CDR3 has 14 amino acids. Germline values: CDR1 SEHNR, CDR2 FQNEAQ (reference sequence). Trimming took off 4 bases at V and 6 bases at J, with 13 bases between the two ends. The study's findings and limits: It was the long-lived donors that had more naive CD4+ cells and higher diversity than aged donors.

With a J-beta primer mix and a sample-barcoded 5' primer, a second PCR ran about 7 to 11 cycles. In TCRdb, the 5' RACE reads were re-called with MiXCR into one record per CDR3 protein. The table has over 550,000 distinct CDR3 sequences, about 30% seen once. This chain uses TRBV7-9 with TRBJ2-4, with D hard to call. This TCR was sampled from a woman older than 75 in good health. Specimen: blood. Here the CDR3 DNA reads TGTGCCAGCAGCTCTAGAGGCGGCCCAAACATTCAGTACTTC. Its translation is CASSSRGGPNIQYF.